This T cell receptor beta chain stems from a study of cytomegalovirus exposure and HLA in healthy donors. With 60 Vbeta and 13 Jbeta primers, the PCR was carried out. TCRdb's table, derived via immunoSEQ multiplex PCR, lists solely in-frame clones and lacks some. The repertoire holds under 300,000 clones, with roughly four fifths as singletons. Trimming removed 2 bases at V and 11 bases at J, with 15 bases between. The CDR3 length is 13 residues. The germline CDR1 and CDR2 sequences are MDHEN and SYDVKM. A word on this clone: Its antigen is not identified.

Findings of the study overall: Most CMV-associated TCR beta chains were later found to appear HLA-restricted.

The rearrangement joins TRBV28 to TRBJ1-1, with a tentative D call TRBD1 (6 bases). Material: PBMCs. This clonotype originated in a woman aged 60 to 75 in good health and CMV-seropositive. CDR3 in amino acids: CASSLGGGRRAFF. CDR3 coding DNA: TGTGCCAGCAGTTTAGGGGGGGGCCGTCGGGCTTTCTTT.